The next 17 T cell receptor beta chains were all read from a single sample in a study of regulatory T cells in long-lasting Graves disease. According to the study, TCR beta libraries were built with iRepertoire HTBI primers and CDR3-region Arm-PCR. TCRdb re-analysed the multiplex PCR reads in MiXCR, keeping a single row per CDR3 protein. The sample lists fewer than 350,000 distinct CDR3 sequences, about 20% occurring once. Specified time point: newly diagnosed GD, antithyroid drugs for less than 3 months. With RNA extracted from PBMCs as input, the TCR library was made. This material consisted of peripheral blood mononuclear cells (PBMCs), taken at new diagnosis, from a patient treated with antithyroid drugs. These receptors came from a female donor with Graves disease.

In its sample, this clonotype was seen many times. This chain uses TRBV12-3 or TRBV12-4 with TRBJ1-4; D ambiguous. The germline V and J ends were trimmed by 7 bases and 4 bases, with 16 bases remaining between them. The CDR3 extends over 15 amino acids. The CDR3 sequence is CASTLNHGLNEKLFF. The CDR3 coding sequence is TGTGCCAGCACTCTTAACCATGGACTTAATGAAAAACTGTTTTTT.

The chain couples TRBV15 to TRBJ2-2; 11 bases align to TRBD1. The CDR3 consists of 17 residues. Trimming removed 2 bases from V and 7 bases from J; junction bases left unmatched: 9. CDR1 LNHNV and CDR2 YYDKDF come from the germline V gene (reference sequence). CDR3 sequence (DNA): TGTGCCACCAGCAGACGGAGAGGACAGGGGGCGATCGGGGAGCTGTTTTTT. Encoded protein: CATSRRRGQGAIGELFF.

Comments on this clonotype: A much bigger clone sits one base away, suggesting this may be a read error. The chain links TRBV3-1 to TRBJ2-1; D not resolved. The CDR3 is 14 residues long. Looked up from germline, CDR1 is LGHDT and CDR2 is YNNKEL (reference sequence). Trimming removed 1 base at V and 10 bases at J, with 14 bases between. CDR3 region: CASSQGSTPREQFF. CDR3 DNA: TGTGCCAGCAGCCAAGGATCCACCCCCCGCGAGCAGTTCTTC.

Worth noting for this clonotype: A far larger clone is one nucleotide away, so this likely arose from a read error. The chain combines TRBV11-1 with TRBJ2-7; 7 nucleotides line up with TRBD1. Germline CDR1 SGHAT, CDR2 FQDESV (reference sequence). The CDR3 consists of 15 residues. Losses at the gene ends were 5 bases for V and 4 bases for J; bases not matched to a gene: 11. The CDR3 DNA follows: TGTGCCAGCAGCGGCAAGCAGGGGGTTTCATACGAGCAGTACTTC. Protein product: CASSGKQGVSYEQYF.

The chain has TRBV30 and TRBJ2-7; 8 nucleotides line up with TRBD2. The CDR3 is made up of 11 amino acids. V gave up 6 bases and J gave up 8 bases; unmatched junction bases: 6. The germline CDR1 and CDR2 sequences are GTSNPN and SVGIG (reference sequence). This CDR3 reads CACGGALQQYF. CDR3 bases: TGTGCCTGCGGGGGGGCCTTGCAGCAGTACTTC.

This clonotype has a count of ten or more. The CDR3 sequence: CSVGTGEDNEQYF. The CDR3 DNA is TGCAGCGTCGGGACAGGGGAGGATAACGAGCAGTACTTC. The chain joins TRBV29-1 to TRBJ2-7, with 10 bases aligning to TRBD1. CDR3 length: 13 residues. The V gene end was trimmed by 6 bases and the J gene end by 5 bases; junction bases not matched to a gene: 7. In germline, CDR1 is SQVTM, CDR2 ANQGSEA.

This clonotype has ten or more counts. The chain uses TRBV29-1 and TRBJ1-2; D unresolved. The CDR3 is 12 residues long. The ends were cut back, 7 bases at V and 1 base at J, with 10 bases in the middle. The germline CDR1 and CDR2 sequences are SQVTM and ANQGSEA. The DNA for the CDR3 is TGCAGCGCTTCGTCCGATAACTATGGCTACACCTTC. Translation gives CSASSDNYGYTF.

This clonotype was recorded many times. CDR3 amino acids: CASSTPRGERGYEQYF. CDR3 coding DNA: TGTGCCAGCAGTACGCCTCGGGGGGAGCGGGGCTACGAGCAGTACTTC. The J gene is TRBJ2-7, the V gene TRBV27; 7 bases are a match to TRBD2. In germline, CDR1 is MNHEY, CDR2 SMNVEV (reference sequence). The CDR3 covers 16 residues. V shed 5 bases and J 3 bases; nucleotides not matched to a gene: 13.

J is TRBJ2-1 and V is TRBV29-1; D may be TRBD2 (6 bases). V dropped 0 bases and J dropped 1 base, with 10 bases sitting between them. The CDR3 totals 15 residues. Germline V gene sequence: CDR1 SQVTM, CDR2 ANQGSEA. Here the CDR3 DNA reads TGCAGCGTTGAAGAAGGGGCGGGATCCTACAATGAGCAGTTCTTC. As protein: CSVEEGAGSYNEQFF.

In its sample, this clonotype was seen once. V usage is TRBV2 and J usage is TRBJ2-7, with TRBD1 as a possible D gene (6 bases). Trimming left V 5 bases short and J 6 bases short, with 20 bases between. CDR3 length equals 15 residues. Looked up from germline, CDR1 is SNHLY and CDR2 is FYNNEI. Here the CDR3 reads CASSITGPAGGEQYF. In DNA form, the CDR3 reads TGTGCCAGCAGTATCACAGGGCCAGCTGGGGGCGAGCAGTACTTC.

The chain carries TRBV18 and TRBJ2-1; TRBD2 matches 11 bases. The V segment lost 3 bases and the J segment 6 bases; nucleotides outside the gene matches: 16. Looked up from germline, CDR1 is KGHSH and CDR2 is LQKENI. The CDR3 runs 19 residues. CDR3 residues: CASSPNPKTGTSGLNEQFF. DNA for the CDR3: TGTGCCAGCTCACCCAACCCGAAAACCGGGACTAGCGGCCTCAATGAGCAGTTCTTC.

This clonotype was detected many times. The chain is built from TRBV27 and TRBJ1-6; D possibly corresponds to TRBD1 (5 bases). Trimming took off 6 bases at V and 7 bases at J, with 13 bases between the two ends. Germline CDR1 and CDR2: MNHEY and SMNVEV (reference sequence). The CDR3 spans 14 residues. CDR3 residues: CASRKGARNSPLHF. CDR3 in DNA: TGTGCCAGCAGGAAAGGGGCTAGAAATTCACCCCTCCACTTT.

This clonotype occurred many times. The gene calls are TRBV10-2 and TRBJ1-2, with D possibly matching TRBD1 (5 bases). The CDR3 has 15 amino acids. CDR1 is WSHSY, CDR2 SAAADI, per germline. V was cut by 0 bases and J by 4 bases, with 12 bases left in between. This chain's CDR3 is CASSESGRVGYGYTF. In nucleotides, the CDR3 is TGCGCCAGCAGTGAGTCAGGCAGGGTGGGCTATGGCTACACCTTC.

Notes on this clonotype: Being one base from a much bigger clone, this may be a read error. This chain connects TRBV6-4 to TRBJ2-5; 9 bases are a match to TRBD2. The tail of the sequence fits TRBJ2-1 better, so the J call may be wrong. This CDR3 contains 17 residues. CDR1 and CDR2 from the germline V gene are MRHNA and SNTAGT. The chain's CDR3 is CASTTQREDGWSYEQFF. CDR3 DNA: TGTGCCAGCACTACCCAGCGGGAGGACGGTTGGTCCTACGAGCAGTTCTTC.

This clonotype showed up many times. This chain uses TRBV28 with TRBJ2-7; TRBD2 matches at 7 bases. CDR3 length: 13 amino acids. The junction had 7 bases not matched to a gene; V was cut back by 7 bases and J by 4 bases. Germline V gene data show CDR1 as MDHEN and CDR2 as SYDVKM. CDR3 sequence: CASKRSGPYEQYF. Written as DNA, the CDR3 is TGTGCCAGCAAACGTAGCGGGCCGTACGAGCAGTACTTC.

This clonotype showed up many times. This chain connects TRBV28 to TRBJ2-1; D may be TRBD1 or TRBD2 (5 bases each). V was cut by 8 bases and J by 2 bases, with 13 bases left in between. The CDR3 loop spans 14 amino acids. Germline loops: CDR1 MDHEN, CDR2 SYDVKM. CDR3 nucleotide sequence: TGTGCCAGCCGTCTTGGGACGGCCTACAATGAGCAGTTCTTC. It codes for CASRLGTAYNEQFF.

With regard to this clonotype: A single base is all that separates this from a far larger clone, so a read error is likely. No conserved phenylalanine or tryptophan is present at the end of the CDR3, so a read error is the likely explanation. The chain combines TRBV11-2 with TRBJ2-1; 9 bases fit TRBD2. Germline assignment: CDR1 SGHAT and CDR2 FQNNGV. The CDR3 runs 12 residues. CDR3 nucleotide sequence: TGCGCCAGCAATAGCGGGAGCTATGAGCAGTTCTCC. This sequence encodes CASNSGSYEQFS.